These 26 T cell receptor beta chains came from one sample sequenced in a study of blood T cell repertoires in COVID-19. Method: immunoSEQ multiplex PCR; TCRdb's copy keeps in-frame clones and lacks some. In the table there are a few hundred thousand clones, about 87% of which are singletons. The source material was PBMCs or T cells enriched from blood (not recorded which). Every receptor here comes from a woman aged 50 to 65 who had recovered from COVID-19.

V and J are TRBV6-1 and TRBJ2-4; 9 nucleotides agree with TRBD2. The germline V gene has CDR1 MNHNS and CDR2 SASEGT. The ends lost 2 bases at V and 8 bases at J; junction bases unmatched: 10. The length of the CDR3 is 16 residues. CDR3 DNA: TGTGCCAGCAGTGAACCTGTTAATAGCGGGAGACACATTCAGTACTTC. As protein: CASSEPVNSGRHIQYF.

The rearrangement joins TRBV7-8 to TRBJ1-6; D is uncertain. This CDR3 is 14 amino acids long. Germline CDR1 is SGHVS and CDR2 is FQNEAQ. Trimming cost V 5 bases and J 3 bases, with 8 bases left between them. This CDR3 reads CASSKRDYNSPLHF. Here the CDR3 DNA reads TGTGCCAGCAGCAAGAGGGACTATAATTCACCCCTCCACTTT.

The chain combines TRBV27 with TRBJ2-3; possible D gene TRBD2, 5 bases. This CDR3 spans 15 amino acids. Trimming took 1 base from V and 0 from J, leaving 8 bases between them. Looked up from germline, CDR1 is MNHEY and CDR2 is SMNVEV (reference sequence). The CDR3 protein is CASSLWTSSTDTQYF. CDR3 DNA: TGTGCCAGCAGTTTATGGACTTCTAGCACAGATACGCAGTATTTT.

The chain couples TRBV5-1 to TRBJ1-1; TRBD1 matches 7 bases. V trimming: 1 base; J trimming: 3 bases; junction bases outside the gene matches: 3. CDR1 and CDR2 from the germline V gene are SGHRS and YFSETQ. CDR3 size: 14 residues. In nucleotides, the CDR3 is TGCGCCAGCAGCTTGACAGGGGTGGACACTGAAGCTTTCTTT. Its translation: CASSLTGVDTEAFF.

The J gene is TRBJ2-1, the V gene TRBV27; D unclear. The CDR3 covers 13 residues. V was cut by 2 bases and J by 8 bases, with 10 bases left in between. Germline CDR1 is MNHEY and CDR2 is SMNVEV (reference sequence). The CDR3 DNA follows: TGTGCCAGCAGTTTAGTTCGTTTTGATGAGCAGTTCTTC. As protein: CASSLVRFDEQFF.

The table lists this clone with a few counts. The genes are TRBV28 and TRBJ1-4; tentative D call: TRBD1 (5 bases). The CDR3 spans 16 residues. The V gene's germline CDR1 is MDHEN and CDR2 SYDVKM. Trimming removed 5 bases at V and 4 bases at J, with 17 bases between. The CDR3 loop reads CASSLLTAPFNEKLFF. The CDR3 nucleotides are TGTGCCAGCAGTCTGTTGACAGCGCCGTTTAATGAAAAACTGTTTTTT.

CDR3 in amino acids: CASSPAGNNEQFF. DNA for the CDR3: TGTGCCAGCTCACCCGCAGGGAACAATGAGCAGTTCTTC. The chain carries TRBV18 and TRBJ2-1; possibly TRBD1 for D (5 bases). This CDR3 is 13 amino acids long. In germline, CDR1 is KGHSH, CDR2 LQKENI. V dropped 3 bases and J dropped 5 bases, with 8 bases sitting between them.

This chain links TRBV4-1 with TRBJ2-3; 9 bases map to TRBD1. CDR3 size: 16 residues. Germline V gene sequence: CDR1 MGHRA, CDR2 YSYEKL. V gave up 4 bases and J gave up 5 bases; unmatched junction bases: 10. The CDR3 sequence is CASSPSGTGQGDTQYF. The CDR3 DNA follows: TGCGCCAGCAGCCCCAGCGGGACAGGGCAAGGAGATACGCAGTATTTT.

This clone was seen just once. This chain uses TRBV6-1 with TRBJ1-5, with 9 bases aligning to TRBD1. The germline gives CDR1 MNHNS, CDR2 SASEGT. There are 16 residues in the CDR3. Trimming took 4 bases from V and 6 from J; bases not matched to a gene: 10. The CDR3 sequence is CASSALGTGSRQPQHF. In DNA, the CDR3 is TGTGCCAGCAGTGCATTAGGGACAGGGTCGCGTCAGCCCCAGCATTTT.

The chain carries TRBV28 and TRBJ2-1; TRBD2 might be the D (6 bases). V lost 2 bases, J lost 3 bases, and 14 bases lay in between. The CDR3 is 16 amino acids. CDR1 is MDHEN and CDR2 is SYDVKM in the germline V gene. This chain's CDR3 is CASSLIGGTSYNEQFF. The CDR3 DNA reads TGTGCCAGCAGTTTAATCGGCGGGACCAGCTACAATGAGCAGTTCTTC.

V is TRBV5-4 and J is TRBJ2-7; D uncertain. Germline CDR1 reads SGHNT; CDR2 reads YYREEE (reference sequence). Trimming shortened V by 5 bases and J by 5 bases, and 11 bases separated the two germline ends. The CDR3 runs 12 residues. The CDR3 DNA reads TGTGCCAGCAGTAAGGCGGAAGACGAGCAGTACTTC. This sequence encodes CASSKAEDEQYF.

The genes are TRBV6-2 or TRBV6-3 and TRBJ2-7; D uncertain. The CDR3 totals 12 residues. The germline V gene encodes CDR1 MNHEY and CDR2 SVGEGT. V was trimmed by 5 bases and J by 3 bases, leaving 8 bases between them. In DNA, the CDR3 is TGTGCCAGCAGTCCCCGGGTCTACGAGCAGTACTTC. It translates to CASSPRVYEQYF.

The chain carries TRBV13 and TRBJ2-3, with TRBD2 matching over 9 bases. With V trimmed by 0 bases and J by 0 bases, 4 bases remained unmatched. This CDR3 is 17 amino acids long. Looked up from germline, CDR1 is PRHDT and CDR2 is FYEKMQ (reference sequence). The CDR3 sequence: CASSLGTSGLSTDTQYF. In DNA form, the CDR3 reads TGTGCCAGCAGCTTAGGGACTAGCGGACTTAGCACAGATACGCAGTATTTT.

The V and J genes are TRBV6-5 and TRBJ1-2; 8 nucleotides line up with TRBD1. This CDR3 has 14 amino acids. After removal of 6 bases from V and 7 bases from J, the junction contained 10 bases not matched to a gene. CDR1 and CDR2 from the germline V gene are MNHEY and SVGAGI. The CDR3 nucleotides read TGTGCCAGCAGGGTGGACAGGGCGGAGGGTGGCTACACCTTC. Translated, it gives CASRVDRAEGGYTF.

The rearrangement joins TRBV15 to TRBJ2-5, with D possibly matching TRBD1 (5 bases). Trimming cost V 0 bases and J 4 bases, with 12 bases left between them. Germline V gene lookup returns CDR1 LNHNV and CDR2 YYDKDF (reference sequence). The CDR3 loop spans 15 amino acids. The CDR3 DNA is TGTGCCACCAGCAGAGATCAGCCAGGGCGAGAGACCCAGTACTTC. Encoded protein: CATSRDQPGRETQYF. The full variable domain, completed using reference TRBV15 and TRBJ2-5, is DAMVIQNPRYQVTQFGKPVTLSCSQTLNHNVMYWYQQKSSQAPKLLFHYYDKDFNNEADTPDNFQSRRPNTSFCFLDIRSPGLGDTAMYLCATSRDQPGRETQYFGPGTRLLVL.

This clone appeared once. This chain connects TRBV28 to TRBJ1-4; 10 bases fit TRBD1. Germline V gives CDR1 MDHEN, CDR2 SYDVKM. The CDR3 is made up of 15 amino acids. V lost 5 bases and J lost 11; bases outside the gene matches: 11. CDR3 DNA sequence: TGTGCCAGCAGTACCGGACAGGGGGATAGTAAGAAACTGTTTTTT. It translates to CASSTGQGDSKKLFF.

V gene TRBV6-5 combines with J gene TRBJ1-1; tentatively, D is TRBD1 (5 bases). The CDR3 extends over 13 amino acids. CDR1 and CDR2 (germline): MNHEY, SVGAGI. The ends were cut back, 6 bases at V and 6 bases at J, with 14 bases in the middle. CDR3 DNA: TGTGCCAGCAGCATGACAGTCCTAGCTGAAGCTTTCTTT. This translates into CASSMTVLAEAFF.

This chain links TRBV5-1 with TRBJ1-1, with 7 bases aligning to TRBD1. The J segment lost 4 bases and the V segment lost 0 bases, leaving 6 bases of the junction unmatched. The CDR3 spans 15 residues. CDR1 is SGHRS and CDR2 is YFSETQ in the germline V gene. The CDR3 sequence: CASSLDRGAGTEAFF. For the CDR3, the DNA is TGCGCCAGCAGCTTGGACAGGGGAGCGGGCACTGAAGCTTTCTTT.

The chain is built from TRBV7-6 and TRBJ1-4; TRBD1 matches 7 bases. The V gene end was trimmed by 2 bases and the J gene end by 0 bases; junction bases not matched to a gene: 3. The CDR3 covers 16 residues. Germline CDR1 SGHVS, CDR2 FNYEAQ. The CDR3 sequence is CASSLRQGATNEKLFF. The CDR3 DNA reads TGTGCCAGCAGCTTACGACAGGGTGCAACTAATGAAAAACTGTTTTTT.

This chain uses TRBV28 with TRBJ2-7; 7 bases are shared with TRBD1. J lost 4 bases, V lost 7 bases, and 13 bases had no gene match. This CDR3 spans 15 amino acids. CDR1 is MDHEN, CDR2 SYDVKM, per germline. Here the CDR3 DNA reads TGTGCCAGCACCCAGGGGACAGCCCTTACTTACGAGCAGTACTTC. Translated, it gives CASTQGTALTYEQYF.

The rearrangement joins TRBV10-3 to TRBJ2-5; TRBD1 matches 7 bases. This CDR3 has 15 residues. The germline V gene encodes CDR1 ENHRY and CDR2 SYGVKD. J was trimmed by 0 bases and V by 2 bases; bases with no gene match: 3. In DNA form, the CDR3 reads TGTGCCATCAGTGAGGAGGGACAGTACCAAGAGACCCAGTACTTC. Amino acid sequence: CAISEEGQYQETQYF.

The chain uses TRBV5-4 and TRBJ2-7, with 10 bases aligning to TRBD1. The CDR3 extends over 14 amino acids. Germline V gene lookup returns CDR1 SGHNT and CDR2 YYREEE (reference sequence). V lost 3 bases, J lost 1 base, and 1 base stayed unmatched. CDR3 coding DNA: TGTGCCAGCAGCTGGGACAGGGGTTCCTACGAGCAGTACTTC. Translated, it gives CASSWDRGSYEQYF.

This sequence joins TRBV7-2 and TRBJ2-7; a possible D gene is TRBD2 (6 bases). Trimming pared 2 bases from V and 0 bases from J, leaving 8 bases between. Germline V gives CDR1 SGHTA, CDR2 FQGNSA. The CDR3 has 14 amino acids. CDR3 sequence reads: CASSLTGSSYEQYF. CDR3 sequence (DNA): TGTGCCAGCAGCTTAACCGGGAGCTCCTACGAGCAGTACTTC.

On this clone: The junction differs from germline at one of its ends, possibly a read error. Other nucleotide sequences in the sample specify the same CDR3. This chain links TRBV5-1 with TRBJ1-1, with a weak D call TRBD1 (5 bases). Per the germline V gene, CDR1 is SGHRS and CDR2 is YFSETQ. The CDR3 contains 14 residues. This CDR3 reads CASSLGSGNTEAFF. As DNA, the CDR3 is TGCGCCAGCAGCTTGGGTTCAGGGAACACTGAGGCTTTCTTT.

This clone was recorded once. This chain uses TRBV9 with TRBJ2-3; TRBD2 is a possible D gene (6 bases). The CDR3 is 14 amino acids. V lost 6 bases, J lost 4 bases, and 15 bases lay in between. Germline V gene data show CDR1 as SGDLS and CDR2 as YYNGEE. CDR3 loop: CASTRTGAPDTQYF. The CDR3 coding sequence is TGTGCCAGCACCCGGACGGGAGCCCCAGATACGCAGTATTTT.

In this sample, this clone turned up once. The V and J genes are TRBV21-1 and TRBJ2-4; the table names TRBD2, a call not compared with the DNA. TRBV21-1 is shown as a pseudogene. The CDR3 covers 18 residues. The CDR3 spells CASSKAILAGVSKNIQYF. The DNA for the CDR3 is TGTGCCAGCAGCAAAGCGATTTTAGCGGGAGTCTCCAAAAACATTCAGTACTTC.